This is a list of T cell receptor beta chains from one sample in a study of response to subunit inactivated influenza vaccine. MiXCR, run by TCRdb on the RT-PCR reads, gives a single entry per CDR3 protein. The repertoire holds about 540,000 distinct CDR3 sequences, 14% seen once, with around 10% in the top ten. This material consisted of PBMCs from blood, taken about 11 days after vaccination. The source is a man in his fifties who received an inactivated influenza vaccine. The conserved cysteine and the conserved F or W are not part of the CDR3 here. Each record gives: D gene, V gene, CDR3 protein. The D gene is left open where the match is weak.

>NA|TRBV6-5
ASSYLNENEQF
>NA|TRBV12-3/TRBV12-4
ASSLTGTPGELF
>TRBD1|TRBV20-1
SAKTGPNQPQH
>NA|TRBV5-1
ASSRVGGEQY
>NA|TRBV20-1
SARKSEQNLNTEAF
>NA|TRBV7-9
ASRGPDGTNYGYT
>NA|TRBV12-3/TRBV12-4
ASSLAGAGGNTIY
>NA|TRBV4-2
ASSQELSGANVLT
>TRBD1|TRBV12-3/TRBV12-4
ASSLQGARQFGYT
>NA|TRBV4-1
ASSQARALGAF
>TRBD1|TRBV9
ASSAYRGEANTGELF